This T cell receptor beta chain is from a study of T cells after yellow fever vaccination. Concerning this clonotype itself: Its antigen is still unknown.

TCRdb recomputed calls from the 5' RACE reads with MiXCR, one row per CDR3 protein. This sample yields around 340,000 distinct CDR3 sequences, of which 8.7% are seen a single time; about a sixth belongs to the top ten. Study findings and constraints: The booster saw the reappearance of most primary-vaccination clones (about 95% CD4, 80% to 90% CD8).

J was trimmed by 3 bases and V by 0 bases; bases with no gene match: 3. This CDR3 is 15 amino acids long. The germline V gene encodes CDR1 SGDLS and CDR2 YYNGEE. The rearrangement joins TRBV9 to TRBJ2-1; TRBD2 matches 7 bases. This sample comprised PBMCs, obtained on the day of the first yellow fever vaccination. This clonotype originated in a young man who received the YFV17D yellow fever vaccine. The CDR3 coding sequence is TGTGCCAGCAGCGTAGTCTGGGGGGGCTACAATGAGCAGTTCTTC. It codes for CASSVVWGGYNEQFF.